Presented here are 22 T cell receptor beta chains from one specimen sequenced in a study of identical twins. TCRdb analysed the 5' RACE reads with MiXCR anew, one entry per CDR3 protein. The top ten clones hold around 0.25% of a sample with around 1.7 million distinct CDR3 sequences, under 35% of them seen once. The specimen was cord blood. These receptors were collected from a newborn girl in good health.

This clonotype occurred a few times. The V and J genes are TRBV27 and TRBJ2-5; maybe TRBD2 (6 bases). The end of the DNA aligns better with TRBJ2-7, so the J call may be wrong. The CDR3 totals 13 residues. Germline CDR1 MNHEY, CDR2 SMNVEV (reference sequence). The CDR3 here is CASSFERGNEQYF. As DNA, the CDR3 is TGTGCCAGCAGTTTCGAACGGGGGAACGAGCAGTACTTC.

This clonotype was seen a handful of times. This chain uses TRBV4-1 with TRBJ1-1; D call uncertain. Germline loops: CDR1 MGHRA, CDR2 YSYEKL. Deletions cut 0 bases from V and 7 bases from J, with 15 bases between. The CDR3 covers 15 residues. CDR3 DNA: TGCGCCAGCAGCCAAGAGTTTGGTGTGGGTGGTGAAGCTTTCTTT. It codes for CASSQEFGVGGEAFF.

The V gene is TRBV25-1, the J gene TRBJ2-3; D gene ambiguous. There are 16 residues in the CDR3. From germline, CDR1 is MGHDK and CDR2 SYGVNS. Trimming cost V 6 bases and J 0 bases, with 16 bases left between them. The CDR3: CASSAWVSQSTDTQYF. The DNA of the CDR3 is TGTGCCAGCAGCGCGTGGGTATCGCAAAGCACAGATACGCAGTATTTT.

Here the CDR3 DNA reads TGTGCCAGCAGCACACTAGCGGGGCTTCTCTACGAGCAGTACTTC. This translates into CASSTLAGLLYEQYF. The J gene is TRBJ2-7, the V gene TRBV6-1; 10 nucleotides line up with TRBD2. The trim removed 6 bases at V and 3 bases at J, leaving 8 bases unmatched. This CDR3 spans 15 amino acids. Germline-derived CDR1 and CDR2 are MNHNS and SASEGT.

This clonotype was observed a few times. V and J are TRBV2 and TRBJ1-4; weak D call: TRBD1 (5 bases). V dropped 4 bases and J dropped 8 bases, with 17 bases sitting between them. Germline V CDR1 and CDR2: SNHLY, FYNNEI. This CDR3 is 15 amino acids long. The CDR3 region has the DNA TGTGCCAGCAGTGCCACCGGGGCGCTGGGGGAAAAACTGTTTTTT. Translation gives CASSATGALGEKLFF.

This clonotype appeared a few times. This chain joins TRBV24-1 and TRBJ2-5; TRBD1 agrees at 11 bases. This CDR3 spans 15 amino acids. With V trimmed by 3 bases and J by 2 bases, 1 base remained unmatched. Germline assignment: CDR1 KGHDR and CDR2 SFDVKD. The chain's CDR3 is CATSDRDRGQETQYF. As DNA, the CDR3 is TGTGCCACCAGTGATCGGGACAGGGGGCAAGAGACCCAGTACTTC.

This clonotype occurred many times. The chain uses TRBV11-2 and TRBJ2-1; 8 nucleotides match TRBD1. In germline, CDR1 is SGHAT, CDR2 FQNNGV. The CDR3 spans 16 residues. V shed 2 bases and J 6 bases; nucleotides not matched to a gene: 9. CDR3 nucleotide sequence: TGTGCCAGCAGCTTACGGGCCGGGACAGGTGGCAATGAGCAGTTCTTC. This translates into CASSLRAGTGGNEQFF.

Worth noting for this clonotype: A much larger clone is a single base away; this may be a read error. This chain uses TRBV12-3 or TRBV12-4 with TRBJ2-5; no firm D call. CDR3 length equals 17 residues. V lost 3 bases and J 4 bases, leaving 21 bases between the germline ends. The CDR3 region is CASSFGVENGFRETQYF. CDR3 nucleotides: TGTGCCAGCAGTTTTGGGGTTGAGAACGGGTTCCGAGAGACCCAGTACTTC.

The chain uses TRBV4-2 and TRBJ2-7; tentative D call: TRBD2 (5 bases). Per the germline V gene, CDR1 is LGHNA and CDR2 is YNFKEQ. The CDR3 covers 16 residues. The germline V and J ends were trimmed by 2 bases and 7 bases, with 21 bases remaining between them. CDR3: CASSQPLAARTSEQYF. Here the CDR3 DNA reads TGTGCCAGCAGCCAACCTCTAGCAGCCAGAACGTCGGAGCAGTACTTC.

V usage is TRBV10-3 and J usage is TRBJ2-7; 12 bases fit TRBD2. Germline V gene data show CDR1 as ENHRY and CDR2 as SYGVKD. The V gene end was trimmed by 0 bases and the J gene end by 7 bases; junction bases not matched to a gene: 7. The CDR3 extends over 16 amino acids. In nucleotides, the CDR3 is TGTGCCATCAGTGAGTCGGATCTAGCGGGGGGGAATGAGCAGTACTTC. Protein product: CAISESDLAGGNEQYF.

The rearrangement uses TRBV9 and TRBJ2-3; D may match TRBD1 or TRBD2 (6 bases each). Germline V lookup: CDR1 SGDLS, CDR2 YYNGEE. The V gene lost 3 bases and the J gene lost 5 bases, with 16 bases spanning the gap. This CDR3 spans 15 amino acids. CDR3 sequence (DNA): TGTGCCAGCAGCGCAGATGTGGGGGGCGGAGATACGCAGTATTTT. Protein: CASSADVGGGDTQYF.

The chain joins TRBV3-1 to TRBJ2-4, with unresolved D. The CDR3 contains 15 residues. Germline V gives CDR1 LGHDT, CDR2 YNNKEL (reference sequence). Trimming removed 1 base from V and 15 bases from J, with 22 bases in between. CDR3 sequence reads: CASSQALSLKNTRYF. CDR3 DNA sequence: TGTGCCAGCAGCCAAGCCTTGTCTCTCAAAAACACTCGGTACTTC.

This clonotype appeared many times. J is TRBJ2-3 and V is TRBV24-1; D is ambiguous. There are 11 residues in the CDR3. Germline CDR1 KGHDR, CDR2 SFDVKD. V lost 5 bases and J 8 bases, leaving 7 bases between the germline ends. In nucleotides, the CDR3 is TGTGCCACCAGTGGAAGGGCTACGCAGTATTTT. As protein: CATSGRATQYF.

Notes on this clonotype: Possible read error: a much larger clone is one base away. The J gene is TRBJ2-1, the V gene TRBV27; TRBD1 might be the D (6 bases). Germline V gene data show CDR1 as MNHEY and CDR2 as SMNVEV (reference sequence). Trimming removed 5 bases from V and 10 bases from J, with 18 bases in between. The CDR3 spans 14 residues. Written as DNA, the CDR3 is TGTGCCAGCAGTCCGGGGACACTGTCCTACGAGCAGTTCTTC. This sequence encodes CASSPGTLSYEQFF.

This clonotype was found a few times. This chain connects TRBV7-2 to TRBJ2-7, with no clear D. The CDR3 loop spans 14 amino acids. Germline V gene lookup returns CDR1 SGHTA and CDR2 FQGNSA. Trimming took 2 bases from V and 2 from J, leaving 10 bases between them. The CDR3 sequence is CASSLWVTPYEQYF. The CDR3 coding sequence is TGTGCCAGCAGCTTATGGGTCACCCCCTACGAGCAGTACTTC.

This chain joins TRBV7-6 and TRBJ1-5, with a possible D match to TRBD1 (5 bases). This CDR3 is 18 amino acids long. The V gene's germline CDR1 is SGHVS and CDR2 FNYEAQ. The V gene lost 2 bases and the J gene lost 9 bases, with 26 bases spanning the gap. This chain's CDR3 is CASSLNPGRDLFTPPQHF. The CDR3, as DNA: TGTGCCAGCAGCTTAAACCCTGGTCGGGACCTTTTTACCCCGCCCCAGCATTTT.

The V gene is TRBV20-1, the J gene TRBJ2-2; TRBD2 agrees at 9 bases. Germline V gives CDR1 DFQATT, CDR2 SNEGSKA (reference sequence). J gave up 4 bases and V 1 base, and 10 bases lay outside the gene matches. CDR3 length: 17 residues. The CDR3 spells CSARGRLAAISTGELFF. CDR3 bases: TGCAGTGCTAGAGGGAGACTAGCGGCTATTAGCACCGGGGAGCTGTTTTTT.

This clonotype came up a few times. The rearrangement uses TRBV28 and TRBJ2-4, with 8 nucleotides matching TRBD1. There are 12 residues in the CDR3. Germline trimming cut 3 bases from V and 13 bases from J; bases unmatched to any gene: 5. The germline V gene has CDR1 MDHEN and CDR2 SYDVKM. The CDR3 spells CASSFTGDRQYF. The CDR3 DNA sequence: TGTGCCAGCAGTTTCACTGGGGACAGGCAGTACTTC. The full variable domain, in which reference TRBV28 and TRBJ2-4 provide the parts outside the CDR3, is DVKVTQSSRYLVKRTGEKVFLECVQDMDHENMFWYRQDPGLGLRLIYFSYDVKMKEKGDIPEGYSVSREKKERFSLILESASTNQTSMYLCASSFTGDRQYFGAGTRLSVL.

The rearrangement links TRBV12-3 or TRBV12-4 to TRBJ2-1, with 14 positions matching TRBD2. V trimming: 5 bases; J trimming: 2 bases; junction bases outside the gene matches: 5. This CDR3 is built from 17 residues. CDR3: CASSPTTSGRAYNEQFF. For the CDR3, the DNA is TGTGCCAGCAGTCCCACGACTAGCGGGAGGGCCTACAATGAGCAGTTCTTC.

Only a few counts were recorded for this clonotype. The chain joins TRBV6-6 to TRBJ2-5; 7 bases line up with TRBD2. V shed 8 bases, J shed 3 bases, and the junction held 3 bases outside the gene matches. This CDR3 region has 12 residues. CDR1 and CDR2 (germline): MNHNY, SVGAGI (reference sequence). The CDR3 DNA reads as TGTGCCAGCGGGCTAGCGGAAGAGACCCAGTACTTC. Its translation is CASGLAEETQYF.

This clonotype appeared a few times. The genes are TRBV28 and TRBJ2-5; a possible D gene is TRBD1 (6 bases). V was clipped by 10 bases and J by 3 bases, with 12 bases between them. This CDR3 has 12 residues. Germline CDR1 and CDR2: MDHEN and SYDVKM. The DNA for the CDR3 is TGTGCCACCAGGGGAATTAAAGAGACCCAGTACTTC. The encoded protein is CATRGIKETQYF.

The CDR3 is CASSYGGTSGDTQYF. The DNA of the CDR3 is TGTGCCAGCAGTTACGGGGGGACTAGCGGGGATACGCAGTATTTT. The chain is built from TRBV6-6 and TRBJ2-3, with TRBD2 matching over 12 bases. CDR3 length equals 15 residues. Germline values: CDR1 MNHNY, CDR2 SVGAGI (reference sequence). The junction had 3 bases not matched to a gene; V was cut back by 2 bases and J by 6 bases.